One T cell receptor beta chain is described in this entry. The antigen is not known. These data belong to a study of response to subunit inactivated influenza vaccine. TCRdb passed the RT-PCR reads through MiXCR, listing each CDR3 protein once. In the table there are around 760,000 distinct CDR3 sequences, approximately 15% of which are singletons. Study findings and constraints: The authors suggested that few new T cells are recruited per seasonal influenza vaccination.

Deletions cut 4 bases from V and 5 bases from J, with 10 bases between. Germline loops: CDR1 SGDLS, CDR2 YYNGEE. CDR3 length: 14 amino acids. The chain links TRBV9 to TRBJ1-6, with D perhaps TRBD1 (6 bases). This clonotype was sampled from a man in his fifties or sixties who received an inactivated influenza vaccine. The sample here was PBMCs from blood, taken 14 days before vaccination. The CDR3: CASSTGHHNSPLHF. The CDR3 nucleotides are TGTGCCAGCAGCACGGGACACCATAATTCACCCCTCCACTTT.